The 11 T cell receptor beta chains below all came from one sample that was sequenced in a study of blood T cell repertoires in COVID-19. TCRdb keeps only in-frame clones here, not all; method: immunoSEQ multiplex PCR. The sample gives approximately 210,000 clones, 80% to 90% of which show up once; under 0.9% is in the top ten. The material sequenced was peripheral blood. Source of these receptors: a man aged 40-49 years with acute or convalescent COVID-19.

The CDR3 region is CASSPSGGETGELFF. In DNA, the CDR3 is TGCGCCAGCAGCCCCAGCGGGGGCGAGACCGGGGAGCTGTTTTTT. V and J are TRBV5-1 and TRBJ2-2, with TRBD2 identical over 8 bases. Germline V CDR1 and CDR2: SGHRS, YFSETQ. The junction had 7 bases not matched to a gene; V was cut back by 4 bases and J by 5 bases. This CDR3 spans 15 amino acids.

The chain couples TRBV9 to TRBJ1-5, with 7 bases lining up with TRBD1. This CDR3 spans 15 amino acids. CDR1 and CDR2 (germline): SGDLS, YYNGEE. Germline trimming cut 3 bases from V and 3 bases from J; bases unmatched to any gene: 6. The CDR3 sequence: CASSGTTGINQPQHF. The CDR3, as DNA: TGTGCCAGCAGCGGCACGACAGGGATCAATCAGCCCCAGCATTTT.

V and J are TRBV4-1 and TRBJ1-1, with 7 bases lining up with TRBD1. V gave up 1 base and J gave up 4 bases; unmatched junction bases: 9. The V gene's germline CDR1 is MGHRA and CDR2 YSYEKL. This CDR3 region has 16 residues. CDR3 DNA sequence: TGCGCCAGCAGCCAAGCTCCGGGACAGAGGGTCACTGAAGCTTTCTTT. Amino acid sequence: CASSQAPGQRVTEAFF.

Comments on this clone: The same CDR3 can be traced to other DNA sequences in this sample. The chain uses TRBV15 and TRBJ1-2, with 7 bases fitting TRBD1. The J segment lost 7 bases and the V segment lost 1 base, leaving 6 bases of the junction unmatched. The germline V gene encodes CDR1 LNHNV and CDR2 YYDKDF (reference sequence). The CDR3 length is 14 residues. The CDR3 spells CATSRGKGAGGYTF. The CDR3 bases are TGTGCCACCAGCAGAGGGAAGGGGGCGGGTGGCTACACCTTC.

V usage is TRBV11-2 and J usage is TRBJ1-6, with D perhaps matching TRBD1 (5 bases). The CDR3 spans 15 residues. Trimming stripped 1 base from V and 4 bases from J, with 8 bases between. The germline V gene encodes CDR1 SGHAT and CDR2 FQNNGV. The CDR3 DNA follows: TGTGCCAGCAGCTTAGGTCGACAGTATAATTCACCCCTCCACTTT. This translates into CASSLGRQYNSPLHF.

The rearrangement links TRBV10-3 to TRBJ2-2; D is undetermined. Per the germline V gene, CDR1 is ENHRY and CDR2 is SYGVKD. The CDR3 extends over 17 amino acids. V was cut by 4 bases and J by 0 bases, with 15 bases left in between. CDR3 amino acids: CAISGPTRNTNTGELFF. Written as DNA, the CDR3 is TGTGCCATCAGTGGCCCGACTCGGAATACGAACACCGGGGAGCTGTTTTTT.

The J gene is TRBJ2-2, the V gene TRBV19; D gene ambiguous. V lost 7 bases to trimming and J lost 0 bases, with 15 bases between them. CDR1 is LNHDA, CDR2 SQIVND, per germline (reference sequence). The CDR3 sequence is 16 residues long. The CDR3 region is CASTKRQAPNTGELFF. CDR3 coding DNA: TGTGCCAGTACCAAACGCCAGGCCCCGAACACCGGGGAGCTGTTTTTT.

This chain links TRBV6-4 with TRBJ2-7; 7 bases fit TRBD2. The junction had 2 bases not matched to a gene; V was cut back by 5 bases and J by 1 base. This CDR3 has 13 amino acids. The germline gives CDR1 MRHNA, CDR2 SNTAGT. The CDR3 bases are TGTGCCAGCAGTCCTAGCGGTTCCTACGAGCAGTACTTC. The encoded protein is CASSPSGSYEQYF.

This clone came up once. The chain couples TRBV6-5 to TRBJ1-1; 7 nucleotides match TRBD1. Germline loops: CDR1 MNHEY, CDR2 SVGAGI. This CDR3 has 14 amino acids. J was trimmed by 1 base and V by 10 bases; bases with no gene match: 9. This chain's CDR3 is CATKGQPGNTEAFF. DNA for the CDR3: TGTGCCACAAAGGGACAGCCAGGGAACACTGAAGCTTTCTTT.

V usage is TRBV24-1 and J usage is TRBJ2-1, with 8 bases fitting TRBD1. Germline lookup yields CDR1 KGHDR and CDR2 SFDVKD. The CDR3 has 15 residues. With 9 bases clipped from V and 0 bases from J, the junction kept 6 bases outside the gene matches. CDR3 sequence reads: CATRSGGISYNEQFF. CDR3 nucleotides: TGTGCCACCCGATCAGGGGGCATCTCCTACAATGAGCAGTTCTTC.

V usage is TRBV4-2 and J usage is TRBJ1-5, with D hard to call. Germline loops: CDR1 LGHNA, CDR2 YNFKEQ. This CDR3 has 13 amino acids. V lost 7 bases and J 4 bases, leaving 11 bases between the germline ends. CDR3 sequence reads: CASTIGGNQPQHF. CDR3 in DNA: TGTGCCAGCACCATCGGAGGGAATCAGCCCCAGCATTTT.